These 21 T cell receptor beta chains share one sample of origin, sequenced in a study of HIV-infected children after antiretroviral therapy interruption. Treatment reported: PENTA 11 planned treatment interruption arm or continuous ART arm. RNA-based 3' RACE libraries used unique molecular identifiers. TCRdb re-analysed the 3' RACE reads in MiXCR, keeping a single row per CDR3 protein. This table has around 41,000 distinct CDR3 sequences, over 6.5% appearing once. Sequencing was performed on CD45RA+ CD4+ T cells from PBMCs, pooled from several time points, taken from a donor given antiretroviral therapy, either interrupted or continuous. Sample subset: naive CD4+ CD45RA+ CD45RO- T cells. Source of these receptors: a pool of human donors with HIV.

This clonotype was recorded many times. This chain connects TRBV28 to TRBJ2-2; D is unclear. This CDR3 spans 13 amino acids. V lost 7 bases to trimming and J lost 1 base, with 7 bases between them. Looked up from germline, CDR1 is MDHEN and CDR2 is SYDVKM. CDR3 amino acids: CASNTLNTGELFF. Here the CDR3 DNA reads TGTGCCAGCAATACCCTGAACACCGGGGAGCTGTTTTTT.

This clonotype was detected many times. The rearrangement uses TRBV7-9 and TRBJ2-7, with 10 bases identical to TRBD1. V lost 4 bases to trimming and J lost 3 bases; unmatched junction nucleotides: 9. This CDR3 is built from 16 residues. Germline assignment: CDR1 SEHNR and CDR2 FQNEAQ (reference sequence). The CDR3 DNA is TGTGCCAGCAGCTCAAAGACAGGGGGCTATCTCTACGAGCAGTACTTC. Encoded protein: CASSSKTGGYLYEQYF.

This clonotype occurred a few times. This chain joins TRBV12-3 or TRBV12-4 and TRBJ2-7; no firm D call. This CDR3 is 12 amino acids long. Trimming took 0 bases from V and 5 from J, leaving 5 bases between them. DNA for the CDR3: TGTGCCAGCAGTTTAGCTGTCCACGAGCAGTACTTC. It is translated as CASSLAVHEQYF.

This clonotype showed up many times. Compared with germline, one end of the junction differs, possibly owing to a read error. The chain carries TRBV29-1 and TRBJ2-4; D possibly matches TRBD1 or TRBD2 (6 bases each). The germline CDR1 and CDR2 sequences are SQVTM and ANQGSEA. The CDR3 loop spans 15 amino acids. The CDR3 coding sequence is TGTAGTTCTCCCGGGACTGGGGGCCTTCAAAACACCTTGTACTTT. Protein sequence: CSSPGTGGLQNTLYF.

The CDR3 sequence is CSARVWSGRAEDTQYF. The CDR3 DNA reads TGCAGTGCTAGAGTCTGGAGCGGGAGGGCTGAAGATACGCAGTATTTT. The chain combines TRBV20-1 with TRBJ2-3; TRBD2 matches 10 bases. CDR1 and CDR2 (germline): DFQATT, SNEGSKA (reference sequence). Trimming took 1 base from V and 5 from J; bases not matched to a gene: 9. The CDR3 consists of 16 residues.

This clonotype has just a few counts. The rearrangement links TRBV7-9 to TRBJ2-7; tentatively, D is TRBD1 (6 bases). Trimming left V 5 bases short and J 6 bases short, with 14 bases between. Germline CDR1 and CDR2: SEHNR and FQNEAQ (reference sequence). The CDR3 spans 13 residues. DNA of the CDR3: TGTGCCAGCAGCGTGACAGGTCCCGGCGAGCAGTACTTC. Its translation: CASSVTGPGEQYF.

This clonotype was counted ten times or more. V gene TRBV7-9 combines with J gene TRBJ2-1; 11 nucleotides agree with TRBD2. This CDR3 comprises 16 residues. From germline, CDR1 is SEHNR and CDR2 FQNEAQ (reference sequence). V was clipped by 5 bases and J by 4 bases; unmatched bases: 7. CDR3 DNA sequence: TGTGCCAGCAGCGGCCGACTAGCGGGATTATACAATGAGCAGTTCTTC. It is translated as CASSGRLAGLYNEQFF.

The sample holds many counts of this clonotype. The V and J genes are TRBV13 and TRBJ2-1, with TRBD1 matching 7 bases. This CDR3 is built from 14 residues. V trimming: 3 bases; J trimming: 9 bases; junction bases outside the gene matches: 8. Germline V lookup: CDR1 PRHDT, CDR2 FYEKMQ (reference sequence). This CDR3 is CASSLTGNYAEQFF. The CDR3 bases are TGTGCCAGCAGCTTGACAGGGAACTATGCTGAGCAGTTCTTC.

This clonotype was found many times. The chain carries TRBV29-1 and TRBJ2-3, with TRBD2 identical over 9 bases. The V and J ends lost 7 bases and 6 bases, in that order; junction bases with no gene match: 8. This CDR3 spans 13 amino acids. From germline, CDR1 is SQVTM and CDR2 ANQGSEA. CDR3 region: CSGRLAGYDTQYF. For the CDR3, the DNA is TGCAGCGGTCGGCTAGCGGGATATGATACGCAGTATTTT.

This clonotype showed up many times. This chain connects TRBV15 to TRBJ2-5, with D possibly being TRBD1 (6 bases). CDR3 size: 15 residues. Trimming removed 0 bases at V and 4 bases at J, with 12 bases between. Germline V CDR1 and CDR2: LNHNV, YYDKDF (reference sequence). The DNA for the CDR3 is TGTGCCACCAGCAGAGATAAGTACAGGGTAGAGACCCAGTACTTC. Residues: CATSRDKYRVETQYF.

This clonotype was recorded a few times. The V gene is TRBV20-1, the J gene TRBJ2-2; 7 nucleotides agree with TRBD1. The CDR3 contains 14 residues. The trim removed 5 bases at V and 0 bases at J, leaving 3 bases unmatched. Germline V gene lookup returns CDR1 DFQATT and CDR2 SNEGSKA (reference sequence). CDR3 sequence (DNA): TGCAGTGCTCGACAGGGACCGAACACCGGGGAGCTGTTTTTT. Protein sequence: CSARQGPNTGELFF.

Only a few counts were recorded for this clonotype. V gene TRBV2 combines with J gene TRBJ2-7; a possible D gene is TRBD2 (6 bases). The V end lost 6 bases, the J end lost 5 bases, and 20 bases lay between the germline ends. This CDR3 spans 15 amino acids. Germline loops: CDR1 SNHLY, CDR2 FYNNEI. CDR3 residues: CASRERALIVDEQYF. The CDR3 DNA sequence: TGTGCCAGCAGAGAGCGGGCGCTCATTGTCGACGAGCAGTACTTC.

This rearrangement joins TRBV27 to TRBJ2-5; 10 positions agree with TRBD2. Trimming cost V 0 bases and J 4 bases; bases outside gene matches: 8. This CDR3 comprises 17 residues. From germline, CDR1 is MNHEY and CDR2 SMNVEV (reference sequence). The DNA for the CDR3 is TGTGCCAGCAGTTTATCTTTGTCTAGCGGGGGTTCAGAGACCCAGTACTTC. Residues: CASSLSLSSGGSETQYF.

The gene calls are TRBV5-8 and TRBJ2-3; unclear D gene. The CDR3 has 13 amino acids. Trimming cost V 4 bases and J 1 base, with 7 bases left between them. Germline assignment: CDR1 SGHTS and CDR2 YDEGEE. The CDR3 reads CASSADRTDTQYF. In DNA, the CDR3 is TGTGCCAGCAGCGCCGACCGCACAGATACGCAGTATTTT.

This clonotype was seen at least ten times. This chain uses TRBV7-2 with TRBJ1-5; D unclear. CDR1 and CDR2 (germline): SGHTA, FQGNSA. The V end was cut by 2 bases, the J end by 4 bases, with 6 bases between. This CDR3 is 13 amino acids long. CDR3 DNA: TGTGCCAGCAGCTTACGGATTAATCAGCCCCAGCATTTT. Translated, it gives CASSLRINQPQHF.

Within the sample, this clonotype is medium-sized (0.01 to 0.1%). A read error may account for a junction end that differs from germline. The rearrangement links TRBV19 to TRBJ2-7; TRBD2 matches at 7 bases. CDR3 length: 13 residues. Germline CDR1 is LNHDA and CDR2 is SQIVND (reference sequence). The CDR3 region has the DNA TGTGCCAGCAGTATACGGGGGGATTATGAACAGTACTTC. Translating it yields CASSIRGDYEQYF.

This clonotype was seen repeatedly, ten times or more. This chain joins TRBV2 and TRBJ2-3; D is unclear. The germline CDR1 and CDR2 sequences are SNHLY and FYNNEI. Trimming pared 7 bases from V and 3 bases from J, leaving 14 bases between. CDR3 length equals 14 residues. In DNA form, the CDR3 reads TGTGCCAGCATGATAGACACCGAGACAGATACGCAGTATTTT. It codes for CASMIDTETDTQYF.

This clonotype was seen repeatedly, ten times or more. The V and J genes are TRBV6-1 and TRBJ2-3; 12 bases fit TRBD2. With V trimmed by 6 bases and J by 1 base, 5 bases remained unmatched. The V gene's germline CDR1 is MNHNS and CDR2 SASEGT. This CDR3 contains 16 residues. The CDR3 protein is CASSPTSGGRTDTQYF. The CDR3 DNA follows: TGTGCCAGCAGCCCCACTAGCGGGGGGCGCACAGATACGCAGTATTTT.

This clonotype has ten or more counts. This chain joins TRBV7-2 and TRBJ2-5, with 9 bases fitting TRBD2. This CDR3 contains 13 residues. V dropped 7 bases and J dropped 3; count of bases not matched to a gene: 3. Germline CDR1 reads SGHTA; CDR2 reads FQGNSA. The CDR3 DNA reads TGTGCCAGCACGACTAGCGGTAAAGAGACCCAGTACTTC. Protein: CASTTSGKETQYF.

This clonotype has ten or more counts. This chain links TRBV20-1 with TRBJ1-5; D may be TRBD1 (5 bases). Germline V gene lookup returns CDR1 DFQATT and CDR2 SNEGSKA (reference sequence). Trimming shortened V by 3 bases and J by 1 base, and 16 bases separated the two germline ends. The CDR3 sequence is 16 residues long. The CDR3 region is CSASGAAPFSNQPQHF. In DNA form, the CDR3 reads TGCAGTGCTAGTGGGGCAGCTCCTTTCAGCAATCAGCCCCAGCATTTT.

This clonotype was recorded many times. The rearrangement uses TRBV6-6 and TRBJ2-4; TRBD1 agrees at 7 bases. Losses at the gene ends were 2 bases for V and 4 bases for J; bases not matched to a gene: 8. Germline loops: CDR1 MNHNY, CDR2 SVGAGI (reference sequence). The CDR3 extends over 16 amino acids. CDR3: CASSYNRPGQKNIQYF. The CDR3 DNA is TGTGCCAGCAGTTACAACAGGCCGGGACAGAAAAACATTCAGTACTTC.